The next 14 T cell receptor beta chains were all read from a single sample in a study of blood T cell repertoires in COVID-19. The protocol was immunoSEQ multiplex PCR, while the TCRdb copy is restricted to in-frame clones and leaves out a portion. This table holds hundreds of thousands of clones, 80% to 90% found once. The sequenced sample was peripheral blood. Receptors were obtained from a woman in her sixties with COVID-19, enrolled during active disease.

This chain connects TRBV6-4 to TRBJ2-2; D ambiguous. Germline assignment: CDR1 MRHNA and CDR2 SNTAGT. Trimming stripped 5 bases from V and 4 bases from J, with 5 bases between. CDR3 length: 12 residues. The CDR3 spells CASSRGTGELFF. CDR3 in DNA: TGTGCCAGCAGTAGAGGCACCGGGGAGCTGTTTTTT.

The CDR3 spells CATSDRTRQDNEQFF. DNA for the CDR3: TGTGCCACCAGTGACCGGACTAGACAGGACAATGAGCAGTTCTTC. This chain uses TRBV24-1 with TRBJ2-1; possible D gene TRBD2, 7 bases. V lost 4 bases, J lost 5 bases, and 14 bases lay in between. The germline V gene encodes CDR1 KGHDR and CDR2 SFDVKD. This CDR3 has 15 residues.

This clone was counted once. This chain links TRBV5-1 with TRBJ1-2, with a possible D match to TRBD1 (6 bases). Per the germline V gene, CDR1 is SGHRS and CDR2 is YFSETQ. Deletions cut 3 bases from V and 4 bases from J, with 10 bases between. The CDR3 sequence is 13 residues long. CDR3 sequence reads: CASSSQGSYGYTF. In nucleotides, the CDR3 is TGCGCCAGCAGCTCTCAGGGGTCCTATGGCTACACCTTC.

The chain recombines TRBV6-6 with TRBJ1-1; D is possibly TRBD1 (6 bases). The CDR3 contains 16 residues. Germline CDR1 and CDR2: MNHNY and SVGAGI (reference sequence). Deletions cut 3 bases from V and 7 bases from J, with 21 bases between. The CDR3 region is CASSYYTGDRPYEAFF. Written as DNA, the CDR3 is TGTGCCAGCAGTTATTACACCGGAGACAGGCCTTATGAAGCTTTCTTT.

The rearrangement links TRBV5-1 to TRBJ2-7, with D unclear. Trimming cost V 0 bases and J 0 bases, with 10 bases left between them. This CDR3 is built from 15 residues. CDR1 is SGHRS and CDR2 is YFSETQ in the germline V gene. CDR3 in amino acids: CASSLAPESSYEQYF. The CDR3 DNA sequence: TGCGCCAGCAGCTTGGCCCCCGAGAGCTCCTACGAGCAGTACTTC.

This sequence joins TRBV4-1 and TRBJ2-4, with a possible D match to TRBD2 (6 bases). Germline V gene sequence: CDR1 MGHRA, CDR2 YSYEKL. Trimming pared 1 base from V and 15 bases from J, leaving 16 bases between. The CDR3 length is 13 residues. CDR3 region: CASSQGLRDFPYF. CDR3 in DNA: TGCGCCAGCAGCCAAGGTCTCCGGGACTTCCCGTACTTC.

The chain carries TRBV5-1 and TRBJ1-5, with D maybe TRBD1 (5 bases). CDR1 is SGHRS, CDR2 YFSETQ, per germline. V lost 1 base and J lost 5, with 10 bases in between. The CDR3 sequence is 14 residues long. In DNA, the CDR3 is TGCGCCAGCAGCTTGCAGGGCATGGATCAGCCCCAGCATTTT. Its translation: CASSLQGMDQPQHF.

V usage is TRBV7-3 and J usage is TRBJ1-1; 9 bases align to TRBD1. Germline CDR1 SGHTA, CDR2 FQGTGA. Trimming cost V 6 bases and J 4 bases; bases outside gene matches: 6. The CDR3 contains 14 residues. CDR3 nucleotide sequence: TGTGCCAGCAGACGGGACAGGGAACGCACTGAAGCTTTCTTT. Amino acid sequence: CASRRDRERTEAFF. Full variable domain (missing parts from reference TRBV7-3 and TRBJ1-1): GAGVSQTPSNKVTEKGKYVELRCDPISGHTALYWYRQSLGQGPEFLIYFQGTGAADDSGLPNDRFFAVRPEGSVSTLKIQRTERGDSAVYLCASRRDRERTEAFFGQGTRLTVV.

This sequence joins TRBV3-1 (or the pseudogene TRBV3-2) and TRBJ1-4, with D unclear. The V end was cut by 6 bases, the J end by 4 bases, with 15 bases between. The germline V gene has CDR1 LGHDT and CDR2 YNNKEL (reference sequence). CDR3 size: 15 residues. CDR3 sequence: CASRPSLRNNEKLFF. The DNA for the CDR3 is TGTGCCAGCAGACCCAGTCTGAGGAATAATGAAAAACTGTTTTTT.

The gene calls are TRBV2 and TRBJ1-1; possible D gene TRBD1, 5 bases. Trimming cost V 9 bases and J 4 bases, with 15 bases left between them. This CDR3 region has 13 residues. The germline CDR1 and CDR2 sequences are SNHLY and FYNNEI. As DNA, the CDR3 is TGTGCCAGGACCTTGGGGGGAGGCACTGAAGCTTTCTTT. This sequence encodes CARTLGGGTEAFF.

This chain uses TRBV11-3 with TRBJ1-5; no firm D call. The CDR3 covers 17 residues. Germline CDR1 SGHNT, CDR2 YENEEA. V gave up 1 base and J gave up 4 bases, with 17 bases separating them. The DNA of the CDR3 is TGTGCCAGCAGCTTAGCCTCTTGGGCGGGCCGGAATCAGCCCCAGCATTTT. It is translated as CASSLASWAGRNQPQHF. Combining the CDR3 with reference TRBV11-3 and TRBJ1-5 gives the whole variable domain EAGVVQSPRYKIIEKKQPVAFWCNPISGHNTLYWYLQNLGQGPELLIRYENEEAVDDSQLPKDRFSAERLKGVDSTLKIQPAELGDSAVYLCASSLASWAGRNQPQHFGDGTRLSIL.

This sequence joins TRBV27 and TRBJ2-7, with D perhaps TRBD1 (6 bases). Germline-derived CDR1 and CDR2 are MNHEY and SMNVEV (reference sequence). V was clipped by 2 bases and J by 3 bases, with 14 bases between them. CDR3 length: 15 amino acids. The CDR3 sequence is CASSLTPDSFYEQYF. DNA for the CDR3: TGTGCCAGCAGTTTAACCCCGGACAGCTTCTACGAGCAGTACTTC.

Only one count was recorded for this clone. This sequence joins TRBV24-1 and TRBJ1-2, with 8 bases matching TRBD1. V dropped 9 bases and J dropped 8; count of bases not matched to a gene: 10. The germline V gene encodes CDR1 KGHDR and CDR2 SFDVKD. This CDR3 comprises 13 residues. CDR3 nucleotide sequence: TGTGCCACCGCAGGGGGCCTATTTGGCGGCTACACCTTC. This codes for CATAGGLFGGYTF.

This clone was counted a few times. The chain joins TRBV6-5 to TRBJ1-1, with D unclear. Germline V gives CDR1 MNHEY, CDR2 SVGAGI. Between the trimmed V and J ends, which lost 6 bases and 3 bases, there was a span of 8 bases. This CDR3 region has 12 residues. CDR3 DNA sequence: TGTGCCAGCAGCTCAAGCGACACTGAAGCTTTCTTT. Amino acids: CASSSSDTEAFF.